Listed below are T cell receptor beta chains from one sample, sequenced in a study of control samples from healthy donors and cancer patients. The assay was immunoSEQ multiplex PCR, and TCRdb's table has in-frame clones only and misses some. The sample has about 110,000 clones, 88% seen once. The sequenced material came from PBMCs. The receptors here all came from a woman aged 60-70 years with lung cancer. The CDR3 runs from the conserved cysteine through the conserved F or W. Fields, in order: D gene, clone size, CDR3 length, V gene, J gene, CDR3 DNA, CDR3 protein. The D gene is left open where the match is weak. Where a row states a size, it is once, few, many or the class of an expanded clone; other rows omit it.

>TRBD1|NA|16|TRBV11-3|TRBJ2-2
TGTGCCAGCAGTCAAGTAGGGGGCGCCGACACCGGGGAGCTGTTTTTT
CASSQVGGADTGELFF
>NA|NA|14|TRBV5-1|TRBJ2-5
TGCGCCAGCAGCTTGGAAGAACCGGAAGAGACCCAGTACTTC
CASSLEEPEETQYF
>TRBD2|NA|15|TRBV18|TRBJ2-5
TGTGCCAGCTCACCACCTAGCGGGGGCGGGGAGACCCAGTACTTC
CASSPPSGGGETQYF
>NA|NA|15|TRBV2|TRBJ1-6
TGTGCCAGCCGGAGGGGGGCCTCCTACAATTCACCCCTCCACTTT
CASRRGASYNSPLHF
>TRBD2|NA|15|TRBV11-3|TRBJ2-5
TGTGCCAGCAGCGACGGACTAGCGGAAGGAGAGACCCAGTACTTC
CASSDGLAEGETQYF
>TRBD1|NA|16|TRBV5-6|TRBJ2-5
TGTGCCAGCAGCTTGCGAGGACAGGGTGGGCAAGAGACCCAGTACTTC
CASSLRGQGGQETQYF
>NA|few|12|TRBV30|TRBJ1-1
TGTGCCTGGAGTGTACCCGGGCTGAGAGCTTTCTTT
CAWSVPGLRAFF
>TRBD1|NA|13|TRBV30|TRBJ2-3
TGTGCCTGGAGTGTAACAGGGGCAGATACGCAGTATTTT
CAWSVTGADTQYF
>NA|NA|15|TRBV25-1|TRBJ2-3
TGTGCCAGCAGTGAATCTCGGGGAATACAAGATACGCAGTATTTT
CASSESRGIQDTQYF
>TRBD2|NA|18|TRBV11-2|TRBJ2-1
TGTGCCAGCAGCTCCTTAGCGGGGGGCTCAAGCTCCTACAATGAGCAGTTCTTC
CASSSLAGGSSSYNEQFF
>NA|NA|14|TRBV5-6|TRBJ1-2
TGTGCCAGCAGCTTGGGGAGAGGGGCCTATGGCTACACCTTC
CASSLGRGAYGYTF
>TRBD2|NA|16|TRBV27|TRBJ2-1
TGTGCCAGCAGTGGGGGACTAGCGCTTCTGAGCGATGAGCAGTTCTTC
CASSGGLALLSDEQFF
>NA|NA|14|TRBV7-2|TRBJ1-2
TGTGCCAGCAGCCTCTCGGGGGGGCAGATTGGCTACACCTTC
CASSLSGGQIGYTF
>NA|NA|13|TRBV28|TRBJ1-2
TGTGCCAGCAGGTGGGACGGAGGAAATGGCTACACCTTC
CASRWDGGNGYTF
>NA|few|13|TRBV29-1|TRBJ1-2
TGCAGCGTTGAGGTAGGGGACAACTATGGCTACACCTTC
CSVEVGDNYGYTF
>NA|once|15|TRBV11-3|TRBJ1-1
TGTGCCAGCAGCCCCGGAGGGGGGGGGAACACTGAAGCTTTCTTT
CASSPGGGGNTEAFF
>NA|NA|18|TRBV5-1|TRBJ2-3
TGCGCCAGCAGCTTGCGCCGTGGTCGGGGATGGGGCACAGATACGCAGTATTTT
CASSLRRGRGWGTDTQYF
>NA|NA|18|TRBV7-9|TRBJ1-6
TGTGCCAGCAGCACTTTGTGGGCGAATCGCGAACTCGGTTCACCCCTCCACTTT
CASSTLWANRELGSPLHF
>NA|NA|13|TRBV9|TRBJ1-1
TGTGCCAGCAGCGTAGTTATGAACACTGAAGCTTTCTTT
CASSVVMNTEAFF
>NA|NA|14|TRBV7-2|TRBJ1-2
TGTGCCAGCAGCTTGGTAGGGGTGGGAAATGGCTACACCTTC
CASSLVGVGNGYTF
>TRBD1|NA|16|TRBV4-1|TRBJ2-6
TGCGCCAGCAGCCAAGATGGACAGGTTGGGGCCAACGTCCTGACTTTC
CASSQDGQVGANVLTF
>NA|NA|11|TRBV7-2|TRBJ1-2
TGTGCCAGCAGCCCCATAGGTGGCTACACCTTC
CASSPIGGYTF
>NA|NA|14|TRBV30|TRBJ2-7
TGTGCCTGGAGTGCGATTGGGCAGGCCTACGAGCAGTACTTC
CAWSAIGQAYEQYF
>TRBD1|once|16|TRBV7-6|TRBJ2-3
TGTGCCAGCAGCGACTCCCCGGGACAGGCCTCAGATACGCAGTATTTT
CASSDSPGQASDTQYF
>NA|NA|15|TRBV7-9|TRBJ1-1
TGTGCCAGCAGCTTAGGGGGGCGGGTGAACACTGAAGCTTTCTTT
CASSLGGRVNTEAFF
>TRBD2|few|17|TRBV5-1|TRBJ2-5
TGCGCCAGCAGCTCCAATAGAAGCGGGATCAACCAAGAGACCCAGTACTTC
CASSSNRSGINQETQYF
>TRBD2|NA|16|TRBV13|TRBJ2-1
TGTGCCAGCAGCCTGGCGACTAGCGGGAGAATGGTTGAGCAGTTCTTC
CASSLATSGRMVEQFF
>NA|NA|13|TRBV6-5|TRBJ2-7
TGTGCCAGCAGGAGCCGAGGGAGCCTCGAGCAGTACTTC
CASRSRGSLEQYF
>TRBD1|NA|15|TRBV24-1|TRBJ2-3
TGTGCCACCAGTGGAAGGGACAGGGGATCCAATACGCAGTATTTT
CATSGRDRGSNTQYF
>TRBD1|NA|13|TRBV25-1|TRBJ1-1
TGTGCCAGCAGTCGGACAGGGAACACTGAAGCTTTCTTT
CASSRTGNTEAFF
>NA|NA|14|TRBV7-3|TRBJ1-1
TGTGCCAGCAGCTATCAACAGGGAGATACTGAAGCTTTCTTT
CASSYQQGDTEAFF
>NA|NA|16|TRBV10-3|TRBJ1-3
TGTGCCATCAGTGAGTTGGTACCGGGGTCTGGAAACACCATATATTTT
CAISELVPGSGNTIYF
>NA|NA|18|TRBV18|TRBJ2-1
TGTGCCAGCTCACCCTATTCCGGGACACCGGAATTTTACAATGAGCAGTTCTTC
CASSPYSGTPEFYNEQFF
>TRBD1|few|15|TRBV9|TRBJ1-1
TGTGCCAGCAGCGTAGCCCCGGACAGGGTAGCTGAAGCTTTCTTT
CASSVAPDRVAEAFF
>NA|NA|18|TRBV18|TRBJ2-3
TGTGCCAGCTCACCACCGGTACTAGGGGCCCGAAGCACAGATACGCAGTATTTT
CASSPPVLGARSTDTQYF
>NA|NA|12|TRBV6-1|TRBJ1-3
TGTGCCAGCAGTGAAGCGGAGGGGACCATATATTTT
CASSEAEGTIYF
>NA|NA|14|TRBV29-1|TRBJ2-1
TGCAGCGCCACTACAGGGAGCTCCTACAATGAGCAGTTCTTC
CSATTGSSYNEQFF
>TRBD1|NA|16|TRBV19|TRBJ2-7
TGTGCCAGTAGTAGCCCGGGGGACAGGGCCTCGTACGAGCAGTACTTC
CASSSPGDRASYEQYF
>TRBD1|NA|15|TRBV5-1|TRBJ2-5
TGCGCCAGCAGCTTGATAGAGACAGGGCAAAAGACCCAGTACTTC
CASSLIETGQKTQYF
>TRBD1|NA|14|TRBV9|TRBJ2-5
TGTGCCAGCAGCTCAGCAGGGGGCTGGGAGACCCAGTACTTC
CASSSAGGWETQYF
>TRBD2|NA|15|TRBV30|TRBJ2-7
TGTGCCTGGAGTCAAAGCGGGGGCGTTTTCTACGAGCAGTACTTC
CAWSQSGGVFYEQYF
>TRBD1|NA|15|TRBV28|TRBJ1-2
TGTGCCAGCAATTCGGGACAGGCACTTAACTATGGCTACACCTTC
CASNSGQALNYGYTF
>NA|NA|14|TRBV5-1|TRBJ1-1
TGCGCCAGCAGCTTGGGTGTTGTGAGCACTGAAGCTTTCTTT
CASSLGVVSTEAFF
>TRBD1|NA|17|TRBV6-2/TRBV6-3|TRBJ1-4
TGTGCCAGCAGCTACTCGGATCCCGGGACAGCCCGCGAAAAACTGTTTTTT
CASSYSDPGTAREKLFF
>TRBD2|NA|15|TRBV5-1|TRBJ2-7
TGCGCCAGCAGCTTACTAGCGGGAGTCGATAGTGAGCAGTACTTC
CASSLLAGVDSEQYF
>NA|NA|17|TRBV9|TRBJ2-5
TGTGCCAGCAGCGCTCACGAGGGTGTTCCGTACCAAGAGACCCAGTACTTC
CASSAHEGVPYQETQYF
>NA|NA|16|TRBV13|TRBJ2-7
TGTGCCAGCAGCTCTATTAGGTCTGAGACTTTGTACGAGCAGTACTTC
CASSSIRSETLYEQYF
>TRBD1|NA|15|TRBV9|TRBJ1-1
TGTGCCAGCAGCGTAGATGGGACAGTGAACACTGAAGCTTTCTTT
CASSVDGTVNTEAFF
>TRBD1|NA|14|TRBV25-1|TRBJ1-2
TGTGCCAGCAGCCGGGACAGCCTTTCGTATGGCTACACCTTC
CASSRDSLSYGYTF
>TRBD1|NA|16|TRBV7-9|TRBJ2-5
TGTGCCAGCAGCTTTGCAAAAATGACAGGGTTGGAGACCCAGTACTTC
CASSFAKMTGLETQYF
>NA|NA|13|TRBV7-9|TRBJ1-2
TGTGCCAGCACCCGAACAGGAGCCTATGGCTACACCTTC
CASTRTGAYGYTF
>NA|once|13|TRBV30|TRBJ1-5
TGTGCCTGGAGTGTACGCTCGAATCAGCCCCAGCATTTT
CAWSVRSNQPQHF
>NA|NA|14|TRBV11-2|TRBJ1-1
TGTGCCAGCAGTTTCGGACAGTTGAACACTGAAGCTTTCTTT
CASSFGQLNTEAFF
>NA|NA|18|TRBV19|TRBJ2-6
TGTGCCAGTAGGGTGGACAGTACTAGGAGCTCTGGGGCCAACGTCCTGACTTTC
CASRVDSTRSSGANVLTF
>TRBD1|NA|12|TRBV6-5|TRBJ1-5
TGTGCCAGCAGGGACAGGAATCAGCCCCAGCATTTT
CASRDRNQPQHF
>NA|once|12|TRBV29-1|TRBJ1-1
TGCAGCGTTGGTTCGTTGAACACTGAAGCTTTCTTT
CSVGSLNTEAFF
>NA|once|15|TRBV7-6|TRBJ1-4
TGTGCCAGCAGCTTAGCGGGGGGCACTAATGAAAAACTGTTTTTT
CASSLAGGTNEKLFF
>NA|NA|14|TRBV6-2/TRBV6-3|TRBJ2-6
TGTGCCAGCAGTGAGGAGCCTGGGGCCAACGTCCTGACTTTC
CASSEEPGANVLTF
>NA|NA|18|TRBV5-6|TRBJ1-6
TGTGCCAGCAGCTTGGCCGGATTTCGGGGATCCCCAAATTCACCCCTCCACTTT
CASSLAGFRGSPNSPLHF